These T cell receptor beta chains were read from a single sample in a study of blood T cell repertoires in COVID-19. Profiled with immunoSEQ multiplex PCR; TCRdb holds only in-frame clones, not every one. This sample yields 300,000 to 400,000 clones, of which over 75% are seen a single time; less than 1.2% belongs to the top ten. Sequencing used PBMCs or T cells enriched from blood (not recorded which). The receptors originated from a man aged 18 to 30 who had recovered from COVID-19. Each CDR3 is given with its conserved first and last residue. D genes are given only for firm matches. Expanded clones get a size class; other rows say once, few or many, or leave the size out.

J: TRBJ2-1; V: TRBV11-2; size: NA; D: TRBD2; CDR3: CASSLRGGGTYNEQFF; DNA: TGTGCCAGCAGCTTACGGGGGGGCGGGACCTACAATGAGCAGTTCTTC
J: TRBJ2-3; V: TRBV19; size: NA; D: TRBD2; CDR3: CASSTGDYTDTQYF; DNA: TGTGCCAGTAGTACCGGGGACTACACAGATACGCAGTATTTT
J: TRBJ1-6; V: TRBV6-5; size: once; D: TRBD1; CDR3: CASRQGAGDSPLHF; DNA: TGTGCCAGCAGACAGGGGGCGGGCGATTCACCCCTCCACTTT
J: TRBJ1-2; V: TRBV6-1; size: NA; D: NA; CDR3: CASTQGGGPFGYTF; DNA: TGTGCCAGCACCCAAGGGGGGGGTCCTTTTGGCTACACCTTC
J: TRBJ2-5; V: TRBV4-1; size: NA; D: NA; CDR3: CASSQEVDSPWETQYF; DNA: TGCGCCAGCAGCCAAGAAGTTGACTCACCATGGGAGACCCAGTACTTC
J: TRBJ1-5; V: TRBV10-3; size: NA; D: TRBD1; CDR3: CAISTPGQGRRFNQPQHF; DNA: TGTGCCATCAGCACCCCGGGACAGGGCCGTCGGTTCAATCAGCCCCAGCATTTT
J: TRBJ1-1; V: TRBV24-1; size: NA; D: TRBD1; CDR3: CATSDSDRGSATGEAFF; DNA: TGTGCCACCAGTGATTCGGACAGGGGTTCGGCTACGGGTGAAGCTTTCTTT
J: TRBJ2-5; V: TRBV19; size: NA; D: TRBD1; CDR3: CASSIGQGVYQETQYF; DNA: TGTGCCAGTAGTATTGGGCAGGGGGTCTACCAAGAGACCCAGTACTTC
J: TRBJ1-1; V: TRBV7-9; size: NA; D: NA; CDR3: CASSKSGRPEAFF; DNA: TGTGCCAGCAGTAAATCAGGGAGGCCTGAAGCTTTCTTT
J: TRBJ1-1; V: TRBV4-1; size: NA; D: NA; CDR3: CASSQGSVNTEAFF; DNA: TGCGCCAGCAGCCAAGGGAGTGTAAACACTGAAGCTTTCTTT
J: TRBJ2-6; V: TRBV11-3; size: NA; D: NA; CDR3: CASSLEQSSGANVLTF; DNA: TGTGCCAGCAGCTTAGAACAGAGCTCTGGGGCCAACGTCCTGACTTTC
J: TRBJ1-6; V: TRBV6-2/TRBV6-3; size: few; D: NA; CDR3: CASSYLQGNSPLHF; DNA: TGTGCCAGCAGTTACTTGCAGGGAAATTCACCCCTCCACTTT
J: TRBJ2-7; V: TRBV6-5; size: NA; D: NA; CDR3: CASSHRELYEQYF; DNA: TGTGCCAGCAGTCACAGGGAACTATACGAGCAGTACTTC
J: TRBJ2-2; V: TRBV27; size: NA; D: NA; CDR3: CASSSLAGGGTGELFF; DNA: TGTGCCAGCAGTTCTCTAGCCGGGGGAGGCACCGGGGAGCTGTTTTTT
J: TRBJ1-1; V: TRBV12-3/TRBV12-4; size: NA; D: NA; CDR3: CASSLPDSHKAFF; DNA: TGTGCCAGCAGCCTACCTGACAGTCACAAAGCTTTCTTT
J: TRBJ1-1; V: TRBV9; size: NA; D: NA; CDR3: CASNRGLPNTEAFF; DNA: TGTGCCAGCAACCGGGGACTTCCGAACACTGAAGCTTTCTTT
J: TRBJ2-2; V: TRBV24-1; size: NA; D: NA; CDR3: CATSDLDPLTHLGQPQNTGELFF; DNA: TGTGCCACCAGTGATTTGGACCCCCTTACCCACCTAGGACAGCCACAGAACACCGGGGAGCTGTTTTTT
J: TRBJ2-2; V: TRBV11-2; size: NA; D: TRBD2; CDR3: CASSLVLAGTGELFF; DNA: TGTGCCAGCAGCTTAGTGCTAGCGGGCACCGGGGAGCTGTTTTTT
J: TRBJ1-4; V: TRBV5-1; size: NA; D: NA; CDR3: CASSLHGPGEKLFF; DNA: TGCGCCAGCAGCTTACATGGCCCAGGGGAAAAACTGTTTTTT
J: TRBJ2-2; V: TRBV4-3; size: NA; D: TRBD2; CDR3: CASTDGLELGELFF; DNA: TGCGCCAGCACCGACGGACTAGAACTCGGGGAGCTGTTTTTT
J: TRBJ1-5; V: TRBV4-1; size: NA; D: TRBD1; CDR3: CASSPDRASNQPQHF; DNA: TGCGCCAGCAGCCCAGACAGGGCAAGCAATCAGCCCCAGCATTTT
J: TRBJ1-1; V: TRBV7-9; size: NA; D: TRBD1; CDR3: CASSSRQGGGTEAFF; DNA: TGTGCCAGCAGCTCAAGACAGGGAGGAGGCACTGAAGCTTTCTTT
J: TRBJ2-3; V: TRBV7-2; size: NA; D: NA; CDR3: CASSRLTGATDTQYF; DNA: TGTGCCAGCAGCCGCTTAACGGGAGCGACAGATACGCAGTATTTT
J: TRBJ2-1; V: TRBV24-1; size: few; D: TRBD1; CDR3: CATSDADRVNNEQFF; DNA: TGTGCCACCAGTGACGCGGACAGGGTGAACAATGAGCAGTTCTTC
J: TRBJ1-4; V: TRBV14; size: NA; D: NA; CDR3: CASSLMALEKLFF; DNA: TGTGCCAGCAGCCTGATGGCTTTGGAAAAACTGTTTTTT
J: TRBJ2-3; V: TRBV6-5; size: NA; D: NA; CDR3: CASSLQITDTQYF; DNA: TGTGCCAGCAGTTTACAGATCACAGATACGCAGTATTTT
J: TRBJ1-5; V: TRBV27; size: NA; D: TRBD1; CDR3: CASRGDRDQPQHF; DNA: TGTGCCAGCAGGGGAGACAGGGATCAGCCCCAGCATTTT
J: TRBJ1-6; V: TRBV29-1; size: NA; D: NA; CDR3: CSVVWSENSPLHF; DNA: TGCAGCGTTGTCTGGAGCGAGAATTCACCCCTCCACTTT
J: TRBJ1-1; V: TRBV29-1; size: NA; D: TRBD1; CDR3: CSVEDTGTGTEAFF; DNA: TGCAGCGTTGAGGACACCGGGACAGGCACTGAAGCTTTCTTT
J: TRBJ2-1; V: TRBV6-2/TRBV6-3; size: once; D: NA; CDR3: CASSYLARSYNEQFF; DNA: TGTGCCAGCAGTTACTTAGCTCGGTCCTACAATGAGCAGTTCTTC
J: TRBJ2-1; V: TRBV5-6; size: NA; D: TRBD1; CDR3: CASSGQGTSYNEQFF; DNA: TGTGCCAGCAGTGGACAGGGGACTTCATACAATGAGCAGTTCTTC
J: TRBJ1-3; V: TRBV28; size: NA; D: TRBD1; CDR3: CASSTGTGLTNTIYF; DNA: TGTGCCAGCAGCACCGGGACAGGCTTAACTAACACCATATATTTT
J: TRBJ2-7; V: TRBV7-8; size: NA; D: TRBD2; CDR3: CASSGTSGGRTYEQYF; DNA: TGTGCCAGCAGCGGGACTAGCGGGGGGCGAACCTACGAGCAGTACTTC
J: TRBJ2-3; V: TRBV3-1/TRBV3-2; size: NA; D: NA; CDR3: CASSQSGGNTDTQYF; DNA: TGTGCCAGCAGCCAATCTGGAGGGAACACAGATACGCAGTATTTT
J: TRBJ1-5; V: TRBV6-5; size: NA; D: NA; CDR3: CASSYSPGHQPQHF; DNA: TGTGCCAGCAGTTACTCTCCAGGTCATCAGCCCCAGCATTTT
J: TRBJ1-1; V: TRBV30; size: many; D: TRBD1; CDR3: CAWAGQGRRAFF; DNA: TGTGCCTGGGCCGGACAGGGTCGGAGAGCTTTCTTT
J: TRBJ2-5; V: TRBV7-6; size: NA; D: NA; CDR3: CASSAAGFETQYF; DNA: TGTGCCAGCAGCGCAGCAGGTTTCGAGACCCAGTACTTC
J: TRBJ2-5; V: TRBV21-1; size: NA; D: NA; CDR3: CASSNLGGRVLETQYF; DNA: TGTGCCAGCAGCAATCTCGGGGGGCGCGTCTTGGAGACCCAGTACTTC
J: TRBJ1-2; V: TRBV5-4; size: once; D: NA; CDR3: CASSLGGYGYTF; DNA: TGTGCCAGCAGCTTAGGGGGCTATGGCTACACCTTC
J: TRBJ1-1; V: TRBV29-1; size: NA; D: NA; CDR3: CSVGSGLNTEAFF; DNA: TGCAGCGTTGGATCCGGTTTGAACACTGAAGCTTTCTTT
J: TRBJ1-2; V: TRBV4-3; size: once; D: NA; CDR3: CASSRKRRGRSGYTF; DNA: TGCGCCAGCAGCCGCAAGAGGCGGGGACGTAGTGGCTACACCTTC
J: TRBJ2-7; V: TRBV6-2/TRBV6-3; size: NA; D: TRBD1; CDR3: CASSYLGTGIDEQYF; DNA: TGTGCCAGCAGTTACTTGGGGACAGGGATAGACGAGCAGTACTTC
J: TRBJ2-2; V: TRBV28; size: NA; D: TRBD1; CDR3: CASSSGQGNTGELFF; DNA: TGTGCCAGCAGCTCTGGACAGGGTAACACCGGGGAGCTGTTTTTT